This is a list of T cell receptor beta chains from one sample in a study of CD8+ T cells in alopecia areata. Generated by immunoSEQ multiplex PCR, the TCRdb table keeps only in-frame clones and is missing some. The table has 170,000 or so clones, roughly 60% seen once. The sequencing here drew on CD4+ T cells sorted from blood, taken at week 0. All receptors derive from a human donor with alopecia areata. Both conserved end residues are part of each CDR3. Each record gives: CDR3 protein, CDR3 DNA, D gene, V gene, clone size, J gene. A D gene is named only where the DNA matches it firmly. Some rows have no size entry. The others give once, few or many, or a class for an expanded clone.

CDR3aa: CASSLEGTASGYTF
CDR3nt: TGTGCCAGCAGCTTAGAAGGGACAGCCAGTGGCTACACCTTC
d_gene: TRBD1
v_gene: TRBV11-2
abundance: .
j_gene: TRBJ1-2

CDR3aa: CASSPAGQNTEAFF
CDR3nt: TGTGCCAGCTCACCGGCAGGACAAAACACTGAAGCTTTCTTT
d_gene: .
v_gene: TRBV18
abundance: .
j_gene: TRBJ1-1

CDR3aa: CATSRDPGRQETQYF
CDR3nt: TGTGCCACCAGCAGAGATCCGGGACGGCAAGAGACCCAGTACTTC
d_gene: .
v_gene: TRBV15
abundance: once
j_gene: TRBJ2-5

CDR3aa: CSVDSGNTIYF
CDR3nt: TGCAGCGTTGATTCGGGAAACACCATATATTTT
d_gene: .
v_gene: TRBV29-1
abundance: .
j_gene: TRBJ1-3

CDR3aa: CASSPRPGPRGEQYF
CDR3nt: TGTGCCAGCAGCCCCCGCCCGGGACCCAGGGGCGAGCAGTACTTC
d_gene: .
v_gene: TRBV5-6
abundance: .
j_gene: TRBJ2-7

CDR3aa: CASSLGENTEAFF
CDR3nt: TGCGCCAGCAGCTTGGGAGAGAACACTGAAGCTTTCTTT
d_gene: .
v_gene: TRBV5-1
abundance: .
j_gene: TRBJ1-1

CDR3aa: CASSQARAANYGYTF
CDR3nt: TGCGCCAGCAGCCAAGCCAGGGCGGCTAACTATGGCTACACCTTC
d_gene: .
v_gene: TRBV4-3
abundance: few
j_gene: TRBJ1-2

CDR3aa: CSVEGLLGELFF
CDR3nt: TGCAGCGTTGAAGGTCTACTCGGGGAGCTGTTTTTT
d_gene: .
v_gene: TRBV29-1
abundance: .
j_gene: TRBJ2-2

CDR3aa: CAWSGPLYTF
CDR3nt: TGTGCCTGGAGTGGGCCTCTGTACACCTTC
d_gene: .
v_gene: TRBV30
abundance: .
j_gene: TRBJ1-2

CDR3aa: CASSLYSYNEQFF
CDR3nt: TGTGCCAGCAGCTTGTACAGTTACAATGAGCAGTTCTTC
d_gene: .
v_gene: TRBV5-4
abundance: few
j_gene: TRBJ2-1

CDR3aa: CASSPLPGANYEQYF
CDR3nt: TGTGCCAGCTCACCACTTCCAGGGGCGAACTACGAGCAGTACTTC
d_gene: .
v_gene: TRBV18
abundance: .
j_gene: TRBJ2-7

CDR3aa: CASSSAGAQPQHF
CDR3nt: TGTGCCAGCAGTTCGGCGGGAGCTCAGCCCCAGCATTTT
d_gene: .
v_gene: TRBV28
abundance: many
j_gene: TRBJ1-5

CDR3aa: CASSPKLNTGELFF
CDR3nt: TGTGCCAGCAGCCCCAAACTGAACACCGGGGAGCTGTTTTTT
d_gene: .
v_gene: TRBV14
abundance: .
j_gene: TRBJ2-2

CDR3aa: CSVDPEAFF
CDR3nt: TGCAGCGTTGACCCTGAAGCTTTCTTT
d_gene: .
v_gene: TRBV29-1
abundance: .
j_gene: TRBJ1-1

CDR3aa: CASSPGQGTGYTF
CDR3nt: TGTGCCAGCAGTCCGGGACAGGGGACAGGCTACACCTTC
d_gene: TRBD1
v_gene: TRBV2
abundance: .
j_gene: TRBJ1-2

CDR3aa: CASSPQGASYNEQFF
CDR3nt: TGTGCCAGCTCACCACAGGGGGCGTCCTACAATGAGCAGTTCTTC
d_gene: TRBD1
v_gene: TRBV18
abundance: .
j_gene: TRBJ2-1

CDR3aa: CASSQGLAGNNEQFF
CDR3nt: TGCGCCAGCAGCCAAGGACTAGCGGGGAACAATGAGCAGTTCTTC
d_gene: TRBD2
v_gene: TRBV4-3
abundance: .
j_gene: TRBJ2-1

CDR3aa: CASSQAFEQFF
CDR3nt: TGTGCCAGCAGCCAAGCCTTTGAGCAGTTCTTC
d_gene: .
v_gene: TRBV14
abundance: .
j_gene: TRBJ2-1

CDR3aa: CASSSLLGGAGETQYF
CDR3nt: TGTGCCAGCAGCTCGCTGCTCGGGGGGGCCGGAGAGACCCAGTACTTC
d_gene: TRBD2
v_gene: TRBV11-2
abundance: .
j_gene: TRBJ2-5

CDR3aa: CASSPRSSGANVLTF
CDR3nt: TGTGCCAGCAGCCCCCGTAGCTCTGGGGCCAACGTCCTGACTTTC
d_gene: .
v_gene: TRBV7-8
abundance: .
j_gene: TRBJ2-6

CDR3aa: CASSEFEAAYGYTF
CDR3nt: TGTGCCAGCAGTGAATTCGAGGCGGCCTATGGCTACACCTTC
d_gene: .
v_gene: TRBV25-1
abundance: .
j_gene: TRBJ1-2

CDR3aa: CASSYQGPGTGELFF
CDR3nt: TGTGCCAGCAGCTATCAGGGCCCAGGCACCGGGGAGCTGTTTTTT
d_gene: .
v_gene: TRBV7-3
abundance: .
j_gene: TRBJ2-2

CDR3aa: CSVAASFRTDTQYF
CDR3nt: TGCAGCGTGGCGGCTAGTTTCCGCACAGATACGCAGTATTTT
d_gene: .
v_gene: TRBV29-1
abundance: .
j_gene: TRBJ2-3

CDR3aa: CASSLEGYGTEAFF
CDR3nt: TGTGCCAGCAGCTTAGAGGGGTACGGCACTGAAGCTTTCTTT
d_gene: .
v_gene: TRBV7-2
abundance: .
j_gene: TRBJ1-1

CDR3aa: CATLGPPGSPLHF
CDR3nt: TGTGCCACCCTTGGGCCCCCGGGATCACCCCTCCACTTT
d_gene: .
v_gene: TRBV7-2
abundance: few
j_gene: TRBJ1-6

CDR3aa: CACNYPRDRGNIQYF
CDR3nt: TGTGCCTGCAACTACCCCCGAGACAGGGGAAACATTCAGTACTTC
d_gene: TRBD1
v_gene: TRBV30
abundance: .
j_gene: TRBJ2-4

CDR3aa: CASSLNLRGLSGEQYF
CDR3nt: TGTGCCAGCAGCTTAAATTTACGGGGGTTGTCGGGCGAGCAGTACTTC
d_gene: .
v_gene: TRBV7-2
abundance: .
j_gene: TRBJ2-7

CDR3aa: CASSDRSPNQPQHF
CDR3nt: TGTGCCAGCAGTGACAGGTCTCCAAATCAGCCCCAGCATTTT
d_gene: .
v_gene: TRBV2
abundance: few
j_gene: TRBJ1-5

CDR3aa: CASSQEDPGILNEQFF
CDR3nt: TGCGCCAGCAGCCAAGAAGACCCAGGGATACTGAATGAGCAGTTCTTC
d_gene: .
v_gene: TRBV4-1
abundance: few
j_gene: TRBJ2-1

CDR3aa: CATSRGSPTYGYTF
CDR3nt: TGTGCCACCAGCAGAGGGTCACCGACCTATGGCTACACCTTC
d_gene: .
v_gene: TRBV15
abundance: .
j_gene: TRBJ1-2

CDR3aa: CSVDADGYTF
CDR3nt: TGCAGCGTTGACGCGGATGGCTACACCTTC
d_gene: .
v_gene: TRBV29-1
abundance: .
j_gene: TRBJ1-2

CDR3aa: CASSFRTGELFF
CDR3nt: TGTGCCAGCAGTTTCCGCACCGGGGAGCTGTTTTTT
d_gene: .
v_gene: TRBV6-9
abundance: .
j_gene: TRBJ2-2

CDR3aa: CASSANQGFGYGYTF
CDR3nt: TGTGCCAGCAGCGCTAATCAGGGCTTTGGCTATGGCTACACCTTC
d_gene: .
v_gene: TRBV25-1
abundance: few
j_gene: TRBJ1-2

CDR3aa: CASSFGTDTSYEQYF
CDR3nt: TGCGCCAGCAGCTTCGGGACAGATACTTCCTACGAGCAGTACTTC
d_gene: TRBD1
v_gene: TRBV5-1
abundance: .
j_gene: TRBJ2-7

CDR3aa: CASSSPRDPRETQYF
CDR3nt: TGTGCCAGCAGTTCACCCCGGGACCCTCGAGAGACCCAGTACTTC
d_gene: .
v_gene: TRBV6-5
abundance: .
j_gene: TRBJ2-5

CDR3aa: CASSFGTWGYEQYF
CDR3nt: TGTGCCAGCAGTTTTGGGACATGGGGCTACGAGCAGTACTTC
d_gene: .
v_gene: TRBV27
abundance: few
j_gene: TRBJ2-7

CDR3aa: CASSLNAGQNTEAFF
CDR3nt: TGTGCCAGCAGCTTAAACGCAGGGCAGAACACTGAAGCTTTCTTT
d_gene: .
v_gene: TRBV7-8
abundance: .
j_gene: TRBJ1-1

CDR3aa: CSAGEKTTSTDTQYF
CDR3nt: TGCAGCGCCGGCGAGAAAACCACTAGCACAGATACGCAGTATTTT
d_gene: .
v_gene: TRBV29-1
abundance: .
j_gene: TRBJ2-3

CDR3aa: CASALGPLNIQYF
CDR3nt: TGCGCCAGCGCTTTGGGCCCCCTAAACATTCAGTACTTC
d_gene: .
v_gene: TRBV10-2
abundance: .
j_gene: TRBJ2-4

CDR3aa: CASSAGSGLASGELFF
CDR3nt: TGCGCCAGCAGCGCCGGATCGGGACTAGCTTCCGGGGAGCTGTTTTTT
d_gene: TRBD2
v_gene: TRBV5-1
abundance: .
j_gene: TRBJ2-2

CDR3aa: CASSSQGQYNSPLHF
CDR3nt: TGCGCCAGCAGCTCCCAGGGACAGTATAATTCACCCCTCCACTTT
d_gene: TRBD1
v_gene: TRBV5-1
abundance: many
j_gene: TRBJ1-6

CDR3aa: CASSQTGARALTSYGYTF
CDR3nt: TGCGCCAGCAGCCAAACGGGGGCGAGGGCCTTGACCTCCTATGGCTACACCTTC
d_gene: .
v_gene: TRBV4-1
abundance: .
j_gene: TRBJ1-2

CDR3aa: CASSAFGNTEAFF
CDR3nt: TGTGCCAGCAGTGCCTTCGGGAACACTGAAGCTTTCTTT
d_gene: .
v_gene: TRBV2
abundance: .
j_gene: TRBJ1-1

CDR3aa: CASRTDGYTEAFF
CDR3nt: TGTGCCAGCAGGACGGACGGATACACTGAAGCTTTCTTT
d_gene: .
v_gene: TRBV25-1
abundance: .
j_gene: TRBJ1-1

CDR3aa: CAWSLPGARPYEQYF
CDR3nt: TGTGCCTGGAGTCTTCCCGGGGCTAGACCCTACGAGCAGTACTTC
d_gene: .
v_gene: TRBV30
abundance: .
j_gene: TRBJ2-7

CDR3aa: CASSFPGTGELFF
CDR3nt: TGTGCCAGCAGCTTTCCCGGGACCGGGGAGCTGTTTTTT
d_gene: .
v_gene: TRBV7-2
abundance: .
j_gene: TRBJ2-2

CDR3aa: CAISVSPGPSTDTQYF
CDR3nt: TGTGCCATCAGTGTAAGTCCGGGGCCAAGCACAGATACGCAGTATTTT
d_gene: .
v_gene: TRBV10-3
abundance: few
j_gene: TRBJ2-3

CDR3aa: CASSYSIAGDTQYF
CDR3nt: TGTGCCAGCAGTTACTCGATCGCTGGAGATACGCAGTATTTT
d_gene: .
v_gene: TRBV28
abundance: .
j_gene: TRBJ2-3